The clone carrying this TCR beta chain showed up just a few times. Its target is unknown. TCRbeta library construction was performed incorporating unique molecular identifiers. TCRdb re-called the PCR reads with MiXCR, one entry per CDR3 protein. This table holds about 540,000 distinct CDR3 sequences, 25% to 30% found once. The V and J ends lost 6 bases and 3 bases respectively, with 18 bases between them. The CDR3 covers 15 residues. Germline V gene data show CDR1 as SGHDT and CDR2 as YYEEEE. These data are taken from a study of T-cell reconstitution after alpha-beta-depleted transplantation in children. Study findings and constraints: Some patients' high day-60 TCRbeta diversity was attributed to recipient cells surviving conditioning. Several hundred expanded graft clones reportedly gave rise to the alpha-beta T cells present about two months after transplant. At one year after transplant, newly produced T cells mostly accounted for T-cell counts and diversity.

Sample: PBMCs, taken before TCRalphabeta/CD19-depleted stem cell transplant. The gene calls are TRBV5-6 and TRBJ1-2, with D perhaps TRBD1 (5 bases). The clonotype comes from a boy in the first two years of life with Wiskott-Aldrich syndrome, due to receive a stem cell transplant. The CDR3 spells CASMRYGTFDYGYTF. In DNA, the CDR3 is TGTGCCAGCATGCGTTACGGGACTTTCGACTATGGCTACACCTTC.